This T cell receptor (beta chain) was obtained from a study of T cells in Graves' hyperthyroidism and ophthalmopathy. Study-level information: Specimen type is peripheral blood, collected at initial diagnosis prior to any treatment.

The germline V and J ends were trimmed by 0 bases and 1 base, with 7 bases remaining between them. There are 16 residues in the CDR3. CDR1 MNHNS and CDR2 SASEGT come from the germline V gene. TCR beta CDR3 region amplification was performed from RNA transcripts. A first-round RT-PCR of the TCR CDR3 used the HTBI primer set. Each CDR3 protein is one row after TCRdb ran MiXCR on the multiplex PCR reads. This sample has 300,000 to 450,000 distinct CDR3 sequences, with about 25% found just once. Participants, patients aged 18 to 65, had newly diagnosed hyperthyroidism with a duration under 2 months. Investigators excluded patients with uncontrolled infection, other autoimmune disease, pregnancy or lactation.

This receptor was identified in a man aged 50 or older with Graves' hyperthyroidism. Sequenced sample: blood. V and J are TRBV6-1 and TRBJ2-6; D gene unclear. In DNA, the CDR3 is TGTGCCAGCAGTGAAGCCAGGTCGTCTGGGGCCAACGTCCTGACTTTC. This translates into CASSEARSSGANVLTF.